Listed below are T cell receptor beta chains from one sample, sequenced in a study of post-analysis software for immune sequencing data. TCRdb reanalysed the PCR reads using MiXCR and keeps one entry per CDR3 protein. This table has about 810,000 distinct CDR3 sequences, 53% appearing once. The sample taken for sequencing was blood. Every receptor here comes from a girl aged 5-17 years with multiple sclerosis. The CDR3 runs from the conserved cysteine through the conserved F or W. Each record gives: clone size, D gene, J gene, V gene, CDR3 protein, CDR3 DNA. The D gene is left open where the match is weak. For some rows the clone size is stated as once, few or many, or as a class when expanded; others skip it.

clone size: -
D gene: -
J gene: TRBJ2-7
V gene: TRBV6-1
CDR3 protein: CASSEGLLGSYEQYF
CDR3 DNA: TGTGCCAGCAGTGAAGGGCTCCTCGGGTCCTACGAGCAGTACTTC

clone size: -
D gene: -
J gene: TRBJ1-1
V gene: TRBV5-1
CDR3 protein: CASSLASWGGDLNTEAFF
CDR3 DNA: TGCGCCAGCAGCTTGGCCTCGTGGGGGGGAGACTTGAACACTGAAGCTTTCTTT

clone size: -
D gene: -
J gene: TRBJ2-3
V gene: TRBV30
CDR3 protein: CAWGTPIAGSTDTQYF
CDR3 DNA: TGTGCCTGGGGGACTCCAATCGCGGGGAGCACAGATACGCAGTATTTT

clone size: few
D gene: TRBD2
J gene: TRBJ2-4
V gene: TRBV7-2
CDR3 protein: CASTKGRVGREQYF
CDR3 DNA: TGTGCCAGCACCAAAGGGAGGGTCGGTCGTGAGCAGTACTTC

clone size: few
D gene: TRBD2
J gene: TRBJ2-7
V gene: TRBV5-1
CDR3 protein: CASSWGARTSGNEQYF
CDR3 DNA: TGCGCCAGCAGCTGGGGCGCCCGGACTAGCGGGAACGAGCAGTACTTC

clone size: -
D gene: TRBD2
J gene: TRBJ2-4
V gene: TRBV29-1
CDR3 protein: CSVVVAGGWIEQYF
CDR3 DNA: TGCAGCGTTGTCGTAGCGGGAGGGTGGATAGAGCAGTACTTC

clone size: -
D gene: TRBD1
J gene: TRBJ2-1
V gene: TRBV7-2
CDR3 protein: CASSRSGTGGRLHEQFF
CDR3 DNA: TGTGCCAGCAGCCGGTCCGGGACAGGGGGTCGTTTGCATGAGCAGTTCTTC

clone size: -
D gene: TRBD1
J gene: TRBJ2-7
V gene: TRBV25-1
CDR3 protein: CASSLTDREQYF
CDR3 DNA: TGTGCCAGCAGTCTTACGGACAGGGAGCAGTACTTC

clone size: few
D gene: TRBD2
J gene: TRBJ2-7
V gene: TRBV20-1
CDR3 protein: CSVSGGVPYEQYF
CDR3 DNA: TGCAGTGTCAGTGGGGGGGTCCCCTACGAGCAGTACTTC

clone size: -
D gene: TRBD2
J gene: TRBJ2-7
V gene: TRBV5-1
CDR3 protein: CASSNPGLAGERMWEQYF
CDR3 DNA: TGCGCCAGCAGCAATCCGGGACTAGCGGGAGAGAGGATGTGGGAGCAGTACTTC

clone size: -
D gene: TRBD2
J gene: TRBJ2-7
V gene: TRBV10-3
CDR3 protein: CAIRLAESYEQYF
CDR3 DNA: TGTGCCATCAGGCTAGCGGAGTCCTACGAGCAGTACTTC

clone size: -
D gene: -
J gene: TRBJ2-3
V gene: TRBV20-1
CDR3 protein: CSPLDRNPDTQYF
CDR3 DNA: TGCAGCCCTCTGGACAGAAACCCAGATACGCAGTATTTT

clone size: few
D gene: -
J gene: TRBJ1-2
V gene: TRBV20-1
CDR3 protein: CSPNNGGLSYGYTF
CDR3 DNA: TGCAGTCCCAATAACGGGGGCCTATCTTATGGCTACACCTTC

clone size: -
D gene: -
J gene: TRBJ2-7
V gene: TRBV5-1
CDR3 protein: CASSPEAHRTSYEQYF
CDR3 DNA: TGCGCCAGCAGCCCCGAAGCCCACAGGACCTCCTACGAGCAGTACTTC

clone size: -
D gene: TRBD1
J gene: TRBJ2-5
V gene: TRBV10-3
CDR3 protein: CAISSTGQGQETQYF
CDR3 DNA: TGTGCCATCAGTTCGACAGGGCAGGGGCAAGAGACCCAGTACTTC

clone size: -
D gene: -
J gene: TRBJ2-5
V gene: TRBV12-3/TRBV12-4
CDR3 protein: CASTPRQGTQYF
CDR3 DNA: TGTGCCAGCACACCTCGGCAAGGGACCCAGTACTTC

clone size: -
D gene: TRBD2
J gene: TRBJ2-1
V gene: TRBV29-1
CDR3 protein: CSVIYVEGPSGSHEQFF
CDR3 DNA: TGCAGCGTTATCTATGTTGAAGGGCCTAGCGGGAGTCATGAGCAGTTCTTC

clone size: -
D gene: TRBD2
J gene: TRBJ2-1
V gene: TRBV12-3/TRBV12-4
CDR3 protein: CASSLLAGGPVEQFF
CDR3 DNA: TGTGCCAGCAGTTTGCTAGCGGGAGGGCCAGTTGAGCAGTTCTTC

clone size: -
D gene: TRBD1
J gene: TRBJ1-1
V gene: TRBV5-1
CDR3 protein: CASSHALTGKLNTEAFF
CDR3 DNA: TGCGCCAGCAGCCATGCATTGACAGGGAAATTGAACACTGAAGCTTTCTTT

clone size: -
D gene: -
J gene: TRBJ1-2
V gene: TRBV6-5
CDR3 protein: CASSYSALGGPPLLGYTF
CDR3 DNA: TGTGCCAGCAGTTACTCGGCCCTTGGAGGGCCCCCTTTACTGGGCTACACCTTC

clone size: -
D gene: TRBD1
J gene: TRBJ1-5
V gene: TRBV5-1
CDR3 protein: CANSPGTGKTGSQPQHF
CDR3 DNA: TGCGCCAACAGTCCCGGGACAGGAAAGACAGGCAGTCAGCCCCAGCATTTT

clone size: few
D gene: -
J gene: TRBJ1-1
V gene: TRBV5-1
CDR3 protein: CASSLATGNTEAFF
CDR3 DNA: TGTGCCAGCAGCTTAGCGACAGGGAACACTGAAGCTTTCTTT

clone size: -
D gene: -
J gene: TRBJ2-3
V gene: TRBV6-5
CDR3 protein: CASSYGTPDTVAQYF
CDR3 DNA: TGTGCCAGCAGTTATGGGACTCCAGACACTGTGGCGCAGTATTTT

clone size: -
D gene: -
J gene: TRBJ2-5
V gene: TRBV7-9
CDR3 protein: CASSLTTGGVRETQYF
CDR3 DNA: TGTGCCAGCAGCTTAACTACCGGCGGGGTGCGGGAGACCCAGTACTTC

clone size: -
D gene: TRBD2
J gene: TRBJ2-7
V gene: TRBV6-5
CDR3 protein: CASSCYSGLVSHEQYF
CDR3 DNA: TGTGCCAGCAGTTGCTACTCGGGACTAGTAAGCCACGAGCAGTACTTC

clone size: -
D gene: -
J gene: TRBJ2-1
V gene: TRBV3-1
CDR3 protein: CASSPYRDLMSYNEQFF
CDR3 DNA: TGTGCCAGCAGCCCTTACAGGGACCTGATGTCCTACAATGAGCAGTTCTTC